This TCR beta chain was identified in a study of T cells after yellow fever vaccination. Notes on the study in general: Researchers report a weaker secondary response that nonetheless peaked faster, day 5 versus 15.

The table lists this clonotype with a few counts. Its antigen is as yet unknown. TCRdb re-analysed the 5' RACE reads in MiXCR, keeping a single row per CDR3 protein. Of around 250,000 distinct CDR3 sequences in the sample, less than 9% were seen once. In germline, CDR1 is SGHKS, CDR2 YYEKEE (reference sequence). Trimming pared 4 bases from V and 4 bases from J, leaving 15 bases between. This CDR3 comprises 15 residues. V usage is TRBV5-5 and J usage is TRBJ2-1; weak D call: TRBD2 (6 bases). The sequence was collected from a man aged 25-45 years who received the YFV17D yellow fever vaccine. Here the sequenced sample was CD4+ T cells sorted from PBMCs, taken 15 days after the yellow fever booster vaccination. In nucleotides, the CDR3 is TGTGCCAGCAGCCGGGAACTAGCTGTGTACAATGAGCAGTTCTTC. Its translation: CASSRELAVYNEQFF.